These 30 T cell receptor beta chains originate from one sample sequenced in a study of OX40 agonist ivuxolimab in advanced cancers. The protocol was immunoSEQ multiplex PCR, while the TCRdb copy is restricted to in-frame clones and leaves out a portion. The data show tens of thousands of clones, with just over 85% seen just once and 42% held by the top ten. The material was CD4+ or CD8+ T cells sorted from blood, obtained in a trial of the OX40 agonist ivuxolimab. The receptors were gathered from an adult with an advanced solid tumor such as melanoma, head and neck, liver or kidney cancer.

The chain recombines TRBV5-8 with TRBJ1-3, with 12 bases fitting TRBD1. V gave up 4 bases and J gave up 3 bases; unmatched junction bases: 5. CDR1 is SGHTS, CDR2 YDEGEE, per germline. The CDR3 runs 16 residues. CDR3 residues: CASSKGQGADGNTIYF. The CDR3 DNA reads TGTGCCAGCAGCAAGGGACAGGGGGCTGATGGAAACACCATATATTTT.

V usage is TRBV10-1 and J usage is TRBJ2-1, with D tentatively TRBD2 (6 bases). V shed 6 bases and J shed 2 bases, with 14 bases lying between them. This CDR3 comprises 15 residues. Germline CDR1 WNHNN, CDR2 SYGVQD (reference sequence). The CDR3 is CASSPGLTTYNEQFF. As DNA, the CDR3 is TGCGCCAGCAGCCCCGGACTAACTACCTACAATGAGCAGTTCTTC.

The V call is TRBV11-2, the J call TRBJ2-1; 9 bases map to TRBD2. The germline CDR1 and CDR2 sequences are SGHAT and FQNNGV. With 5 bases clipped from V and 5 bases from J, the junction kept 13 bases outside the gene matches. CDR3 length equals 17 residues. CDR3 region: CASSPSKGLASNNEQFF. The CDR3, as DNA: TGTGCCAGCAGCCCGAGCAAGGGACTAGCCAGCAACAATGAGCAGTTCTTC.

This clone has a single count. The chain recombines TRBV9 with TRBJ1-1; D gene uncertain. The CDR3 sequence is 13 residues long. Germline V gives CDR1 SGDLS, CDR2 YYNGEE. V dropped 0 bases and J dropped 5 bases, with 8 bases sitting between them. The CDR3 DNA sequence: TGTGCCAGCAGCGTAGGGGTATATACTGAAGCTTTCTTT. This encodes CASSVGVYTEAFF.

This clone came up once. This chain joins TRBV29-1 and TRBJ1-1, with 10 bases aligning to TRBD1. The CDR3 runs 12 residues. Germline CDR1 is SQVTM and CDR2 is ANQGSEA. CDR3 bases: TGCCAAACCGGGACAGGGGCTACTGAAGCTTTCTTT. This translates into CQTGTGATEAFF.

The DNA for the CDR3 is TGTGCCAGCAGCCCCCTAGACAATTACTATGGCTACACCTTC. Protein: CASSPLDNYYGYTF. V gene TRBV9 combines with J gene TRBJ1-2; D is ambiguous. Germline V gene lookup returns CDR1 SGDLS and CDR2 YYNGEE. The CDR3 length is 14 residues. V was cut by 4 bases and J by 3 bases, with 13 bases left in between.

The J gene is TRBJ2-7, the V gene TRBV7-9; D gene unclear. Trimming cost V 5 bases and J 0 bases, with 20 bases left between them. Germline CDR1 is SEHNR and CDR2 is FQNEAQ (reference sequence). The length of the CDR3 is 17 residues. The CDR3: CASSDPRNLGASYEQYF. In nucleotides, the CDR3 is TGTGCCAGCAGCGACCCACGGAATTTAGGAGCCTCCTACGAGCAGTACTTC.

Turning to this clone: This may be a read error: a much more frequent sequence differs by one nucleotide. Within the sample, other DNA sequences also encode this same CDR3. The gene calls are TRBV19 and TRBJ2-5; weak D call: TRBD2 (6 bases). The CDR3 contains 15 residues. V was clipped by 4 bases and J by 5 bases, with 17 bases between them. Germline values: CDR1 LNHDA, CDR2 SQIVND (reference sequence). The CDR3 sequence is CASSKTSGSLETQYF. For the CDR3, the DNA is TGTGCCAGTAGTAAGACTAGTGGGAGTCTGGAGACCCAGTACTTC.

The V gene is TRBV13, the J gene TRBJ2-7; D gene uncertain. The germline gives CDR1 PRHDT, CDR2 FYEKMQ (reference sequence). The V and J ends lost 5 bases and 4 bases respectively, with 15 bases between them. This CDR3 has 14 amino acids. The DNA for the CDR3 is TGTGCCAGCAGCGCACCAGGTGACCGATACGAGCAGTACTTC. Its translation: CASSAPGDRYEQYF. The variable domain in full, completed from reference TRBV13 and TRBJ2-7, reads AAGVIQSPRHLIKEKRETATLKCYPIPRHDTVYWYQQGPGQDPQFLISFYEKMQSDKGSIPDRFSAQQFSDYHSELNMSSLELGDSALYFCASSAPGDRYEQYFGPGTRLTVT.

The CDR3 is CASSQDMLGSTDTQYF. The DNA of the CDR3 is TGCGCCAGCAGCCAAGATATGCTAGGGAGCACAGATACGCAGTATTTT. This sequence joins TRBV4-1 and TRBJ2-3; D call uncertain. This CDR3 is built from 16 residues. The germline CDR1 and CDR2 sequences are MGHRA and YSYEKL. Trimming left V 0 bases short and J 0 bases short, with 10 bases between.

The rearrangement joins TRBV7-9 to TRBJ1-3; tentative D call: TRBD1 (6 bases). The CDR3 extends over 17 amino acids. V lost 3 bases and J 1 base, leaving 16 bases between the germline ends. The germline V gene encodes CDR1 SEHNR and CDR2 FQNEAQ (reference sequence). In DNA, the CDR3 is TGTGCCAGCAGCTTCTCCACGGACAGATCATCTGGAAACACCATATATTTT. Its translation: CASSFSTDRSSGNTIYF.

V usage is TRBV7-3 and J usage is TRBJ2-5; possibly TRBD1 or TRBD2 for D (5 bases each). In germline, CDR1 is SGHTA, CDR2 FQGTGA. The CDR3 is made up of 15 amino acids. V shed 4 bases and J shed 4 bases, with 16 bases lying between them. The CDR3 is CASSSTGTWGETQYF. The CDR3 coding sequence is TGTGCCAGCAGCTCCACCGGGACCTGGGGAGAGACCCAGTACTTC.

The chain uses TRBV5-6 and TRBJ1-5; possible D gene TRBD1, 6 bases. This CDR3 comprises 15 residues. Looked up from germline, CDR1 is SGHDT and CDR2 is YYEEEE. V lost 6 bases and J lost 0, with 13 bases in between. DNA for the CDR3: TGTGCCAGCACCTCAGGGGCTTATAGCAATCAGCCCCAGCATTTT. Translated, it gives CASTSGAYSNQPQHF.

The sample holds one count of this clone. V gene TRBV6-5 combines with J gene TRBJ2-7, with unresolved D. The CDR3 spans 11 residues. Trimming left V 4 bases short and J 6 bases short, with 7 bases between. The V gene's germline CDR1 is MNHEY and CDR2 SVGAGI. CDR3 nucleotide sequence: TGTGCCAGCAGTTTAAGTGGCGAGCAGTACTTC. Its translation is CASSLSGEQYF.

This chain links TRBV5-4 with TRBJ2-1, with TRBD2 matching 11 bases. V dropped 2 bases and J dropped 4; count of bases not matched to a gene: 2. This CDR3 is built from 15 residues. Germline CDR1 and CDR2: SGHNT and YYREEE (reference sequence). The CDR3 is CASSFGTSGYNEQFF. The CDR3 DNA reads TGTGCCAGCAGCTTCGGGACTAGCGGTTACAATGAGCAGTTCTTC.

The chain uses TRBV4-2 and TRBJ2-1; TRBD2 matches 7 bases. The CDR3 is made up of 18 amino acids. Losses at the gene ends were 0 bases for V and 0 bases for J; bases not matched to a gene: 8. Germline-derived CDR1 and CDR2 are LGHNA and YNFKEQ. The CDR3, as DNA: TGTGCCAGCAGCCAAGATAGCCTAGCGGTCAGCTCCTACAATGAGCAGTTCTTC. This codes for CASSQDSLAVSSYNEQFF.

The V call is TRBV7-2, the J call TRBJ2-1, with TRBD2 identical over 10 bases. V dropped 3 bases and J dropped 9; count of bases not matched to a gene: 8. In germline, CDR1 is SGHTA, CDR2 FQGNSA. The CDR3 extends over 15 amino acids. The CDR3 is CASSFLAGAQGEQFF. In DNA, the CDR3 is TGTGCCAGCAGCTTCCTAGCGGGGGCGCAGGGTGAGCAGTTCTTC.

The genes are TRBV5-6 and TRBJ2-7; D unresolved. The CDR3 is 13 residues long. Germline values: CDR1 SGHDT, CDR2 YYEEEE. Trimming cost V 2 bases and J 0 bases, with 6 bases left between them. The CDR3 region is CASSFGNSYEQYF. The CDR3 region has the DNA TGTGCCAGCAGCTTCGGCAACTCCTACGAGCAGTACTTC.

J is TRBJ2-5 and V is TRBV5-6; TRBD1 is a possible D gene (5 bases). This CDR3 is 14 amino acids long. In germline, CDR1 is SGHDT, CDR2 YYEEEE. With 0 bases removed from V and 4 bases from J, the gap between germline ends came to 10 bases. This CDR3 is CASSLVGALETQYF. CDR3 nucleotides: TGTGCCAGCAGCTTGGTAGGGGCCCTAGAGACCCAGTACTTC.

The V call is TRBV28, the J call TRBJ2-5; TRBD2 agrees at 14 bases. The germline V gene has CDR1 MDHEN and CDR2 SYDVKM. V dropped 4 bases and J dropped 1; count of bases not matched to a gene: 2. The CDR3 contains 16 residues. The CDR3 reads CASSSGLAGGQETQYF. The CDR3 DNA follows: TGTGCCAGCAGTTCAGGACTAGCGGGAGGCCAAGAGACCCAGTACTTC. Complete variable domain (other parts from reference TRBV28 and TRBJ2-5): DVKVTQSSRYLVKRTGEKVFLECVQDMDHENMFWYRQDPGLGLRLIYFSYDVKMKEKGDIPEGYSVSREKKERFSLILESASTNQTSMYLCASSSGLAGGQETQYFGPGTRLLVL.

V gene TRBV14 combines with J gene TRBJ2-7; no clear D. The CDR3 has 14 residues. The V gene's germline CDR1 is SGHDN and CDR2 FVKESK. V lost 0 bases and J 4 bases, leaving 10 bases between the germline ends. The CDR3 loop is CASSQELSIYEQYF. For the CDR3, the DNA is TGTGCCAGCAGCCAAGAATTATCCATTTACGAGCAGTACTTC.

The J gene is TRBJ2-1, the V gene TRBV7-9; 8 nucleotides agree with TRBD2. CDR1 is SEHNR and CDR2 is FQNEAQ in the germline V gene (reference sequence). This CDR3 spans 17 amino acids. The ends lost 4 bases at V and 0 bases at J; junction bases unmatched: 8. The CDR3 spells CASSYIGGESSYNEQFF. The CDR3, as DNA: TGTGCCAGCAGCTATATCGGGGGGGAGAGCTCCTACAATGAGCAGTTCTTC.

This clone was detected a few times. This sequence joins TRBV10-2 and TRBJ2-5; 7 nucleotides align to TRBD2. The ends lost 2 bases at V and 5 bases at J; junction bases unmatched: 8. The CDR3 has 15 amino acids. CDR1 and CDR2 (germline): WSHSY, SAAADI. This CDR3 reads CASSEAAGVRETQYF. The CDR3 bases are TGCGCCAGCAGTGAGGCGGCGGGAGTAAGGGAGACCCAGTACTTC.

CDR3 sequence reads: CASSFRAGRSTDTQYF. The CDR3 coding sequence is TGTGCCAGCAGCTTCCGAGCGGGTCGTAGCACAGATACGCAGTATTTT. V gene TRBV7-2 combines with J gene TRBJ2-3; perhaps TRBD2 as D (6 bases). Germline V gene sequence: CDR1 SGHTA, CDR2 FQGNSA. V was cut by 3 bases and J by 0 bases, with 13 bases left in between. This CDR3 contains 16 residues.

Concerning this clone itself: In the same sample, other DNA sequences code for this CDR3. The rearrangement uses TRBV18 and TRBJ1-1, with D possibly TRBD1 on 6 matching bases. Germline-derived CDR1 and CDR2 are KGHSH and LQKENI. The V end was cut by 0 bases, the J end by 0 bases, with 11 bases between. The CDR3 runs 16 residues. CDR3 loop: CASSPPLTGMNTEAFF. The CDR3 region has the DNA TGTGCCAGCTCACCACCCCTTACAGGGATGAACACTGAAGCTTTCTTT.

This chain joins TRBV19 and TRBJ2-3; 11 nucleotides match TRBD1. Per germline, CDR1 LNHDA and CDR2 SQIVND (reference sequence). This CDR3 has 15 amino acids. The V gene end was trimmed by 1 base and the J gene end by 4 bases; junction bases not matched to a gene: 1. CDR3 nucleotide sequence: TGTGCCAGTAGTATAGGGACAGGGGGCCCAGATACGCAGTATTTT. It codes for CASSIGTGGPDTQYF. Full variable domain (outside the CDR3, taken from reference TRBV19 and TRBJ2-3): DGGITQSPKYLFRKEGQNVTLSCEQNLNHDAMYWYRQDPGQGLRLIYYSQIVNDFQKGDIAEGYSVSREKKESFPLTVTSAQKNPTAFYLCASSIGTGGPDTQYFGPGTRLTVL.

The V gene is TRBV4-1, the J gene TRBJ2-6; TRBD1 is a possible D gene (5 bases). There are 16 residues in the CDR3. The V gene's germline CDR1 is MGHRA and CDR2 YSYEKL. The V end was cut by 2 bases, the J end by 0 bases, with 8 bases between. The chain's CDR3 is CASSQPRDSGANVLTF. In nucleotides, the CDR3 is TGCGCCAGCAGCCAACCCAGGGACTCTGGGGCCAACGTCCTGACTTTC.

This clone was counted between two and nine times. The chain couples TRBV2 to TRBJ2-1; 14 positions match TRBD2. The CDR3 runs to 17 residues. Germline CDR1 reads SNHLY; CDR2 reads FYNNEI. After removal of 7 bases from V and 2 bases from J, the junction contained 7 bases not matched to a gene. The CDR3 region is CASMGLAGEWTYNEQFF. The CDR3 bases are TGTGCCAGCATGGGACTAGCGGGAGAATGGACCTACAATGAGCAGTTCTTC.

The CDR3 reads CASSPGLAGSLSTDTQYF. The CDR3 DNA reads as TGTGCCAGCTCACCGGGACTAGCGGGATCCCTAAGCACAGATACGCAGTATTTT. This chain uses TRBV18 with TRBJ2-3; 13 bases fit TRBD2. Germline CDR1 KGHSH, CDR2 LQKENI. V was pared by 3 bases and J by 0 bases, with 6 bases of the junction left unmatched. There are 18 residues in the CDR3.

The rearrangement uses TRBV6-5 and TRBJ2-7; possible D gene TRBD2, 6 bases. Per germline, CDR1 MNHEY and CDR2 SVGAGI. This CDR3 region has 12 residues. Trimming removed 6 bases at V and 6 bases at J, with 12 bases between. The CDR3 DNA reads TGTGCCAGCAGCGGGAGTGGCGGCGAGCAGTACTTC. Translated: CASSGSGGEQYF.